Listed below are T cell receptor beta chains from one sample, sequenced in a study of blood T cell repertoires in COVID-19. Sequencing used immunoSEQ multiplex PCR; TCRdb keeps in-frame clones, though not all of them. The sample yields approximately 110,000 clones, almost 90% seen once. The sequenced material came from peripheral blood. The source of these receptors is a woman in her 50s with active or convalescent COVID-19. Both conserved end residues are part of each CDR3.

length: 15
V: TRBV15
J: TRBJ2-3
CDR3: CATRGLAGVVDTQYF

length: 13
V: TRBV7-3
J: TRBJ1-6
CDR3: CASSLTGETPLHF

length: 14
V: TRBV30
J: TRBJ2-7
CDR3: CAWSNWASIYEQYF

length: 16
V: TRBV24-1
J: TRBJ2-3
CDR3: CATSDRQGPTTDTQYF

length: 13
V: TRBV7-6
J: TRBJ2-3
CDR3: CASSPPPPSTQYF

length: 16
V: TRBV6-5
J: TRBJ2-3
CDR3: CASSLSTSGSTDTQYF

length: 14
V: TRBV5-1
J: TRBJ2-5
CDR3: CASKVATYQETQYF

length: 14
V: TRBV6-5
J: TRBJ2-2
CDR3: CASRGLAQGGELFF

length: 14
V: TRBV30
J: TRBJ2-1
CDR3: CAWSPLGLTNEQFF

length: 11
V: TRBV19
J: TRBJ2-5
CDR3: CASSSLETQYF

length: 14
V: TRBV28
J: TRBJ1-2
CDR3: CASSTQQGHYGYTF

length: 15
V: TRBV6-1
J: TRBJ1-2
CDR3: CASSEGYGGNYGYTF

length: 16
V: TRBV5-1
J: TRBJ2-5
CDR3: CASSLGIAGGQETQYF

length: 13
V: TRBV11-3
J: TRBJ2-2
CDR3: CASSFRVSGELFF

length: 13
V: TRBV10-3
J: TRBJ1-1
CDR3: CAIKGTGGTEAFF

length: 18
V: TRBV11-3
J: TRBJ2-1
CDR3: CASSRRSSGASSYNEQFF

length: 16
V: TRBV9
J: TRBJ2-2
CDR3: CASSVAGDPSTGELFF

length: 14
V: TRBV19
J: TRBJ2-2
CDR3: CASSVGKNTGELFF

length: 13
V: TRBV6-4
J: TRBJ2-2
CDR3: CASRGAGTVELFF

length: 16
V: TRBV25-1
J: TRBJ2-1
CDR3: CASSEEVGGSYNEQFF

length: 16
V: TRBV18
J: TRBJ1-1
CDR3: CASSTRQGAVNTEAFF

length: 15
V: TRBV7-9
J: TRBJ2-1
CDR3: CASSLVAGVYNEQFF

length: 18
V: TRBV24-1
J: TRBJ2-3
CDR3: CATSEPGTSGRLPDTQYF

length: 13
V: TRBV7-9
J: TRBJ2-3
CDR3: CASSMTSADTQYF

length: 15
V: TRBV15
J: TRBJ1-4
CDR3: CATSSTDRVNEKLFF

length: 15
V: TRBV28
J: TRBJ1-5
CDR3: CASRTGRNSNQPQHF

length: 14
V: TRBV11-2
J: TRBJ2-7
CDR3: CASSPLAGGREQYF

length: 14
V: TRBV30
J: TRBJ2-7
CDR3: CAWRTWRAGGEQYF

length: 15
V: TRBV3-1/TRBV3-2
J: TRBJ1-6
CDR3: CASSRSQGGDSPLHF

length: 13
V: TRBV3-1/TRBV3-2
J: TRBJ2-1
CDR3: CASSQDGQTEQFF

length: 14
V: TRBV11-2
J: TRBJ1-1
CDR3: CASSFRVEGTEAFF

length: 16
V: TRBV2
J: TRBJ2-7
CDR3: CASSTDRNSFSYEQYF

length: 15
V: TRBV2
J: TRBJ1-1
CDR3: CAITTGSIQNTEAFF